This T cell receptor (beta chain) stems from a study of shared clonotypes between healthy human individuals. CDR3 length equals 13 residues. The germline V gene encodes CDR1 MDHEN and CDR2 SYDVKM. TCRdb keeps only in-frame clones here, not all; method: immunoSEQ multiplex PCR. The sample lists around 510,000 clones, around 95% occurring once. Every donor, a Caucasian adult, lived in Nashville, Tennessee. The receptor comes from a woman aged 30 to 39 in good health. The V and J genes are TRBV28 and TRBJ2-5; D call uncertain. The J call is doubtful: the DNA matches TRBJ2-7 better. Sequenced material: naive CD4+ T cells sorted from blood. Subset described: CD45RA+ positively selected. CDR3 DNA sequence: TGTGCCAGCAGCGGTTCACCCTCCTACGAGCAGTACTTC. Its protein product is CASSGSPSYEQYF.